Each of the 14 T cell receptor beta chains below was sequenced from the same sample in a study of control samples from healthy donors and cancer patients. Some clones are missing from TCRdb's copy, which holds only in-frame ones; the method was immunoSEQ multiplex PCR. Of approximately 70,000 clones in the sample, approximately 80% were seen once. The sample comprised blood. These receptors all come from a man aged 50 or older in good health.

The CDR3 protein is CAWSDSPFTGSSTDTQYF. DNA of the CDR3: TGTGCCTGGAGTGACTCTCCCTTTACAGGGTCCAGCACAGATACGCAGTATTTT. The chain employs TRBV30 and TRBJ2-3, with D perhaps matching TRBD1 (6 bases). Germline-derived CDR1 and CDR2 are GTSNPN and SVGIG (reference sequence). The CDR3 extends over 18 amino acids. Trimming removed 1 base from V and 0 bases from J, with 20 bases in between.

The rearrangement joins TRBV28 to TRBJ1-1, with TRBD1 identical over 7 bases. Trimming at V came to 6 bases and at J to 8 bases, leaving 12 bases not matched to a gene. This CDR3 comprises 14 residues. Germline V gene lookup returns CDR1 MDHEN and CDR2 SYDVKM. The CDR3 DNA reads as TGTGCCAGCAGGCTTAAAACTCCAGGGGGAGAAGCTTTCTTT. Protein product: CASRLKTPGGEAFF. Variable domain in full (rest from reference TRBV28 and TRBJ1-1): DVKVTQSSRYLVKRTGEKVFLECVQDMDHENMFWYRQDPGLGLRLIYFSYDVKMKEKGDIPEGYSVSREKKERFSLILESASTNQTSMYLCASRLKTPGGEAFFGQGTRLTVV.

The chain is built from TRBV12-5 and TRBJ1-4; unclear D gene. Trimming took off 3 bases at V and 5 bases at J, with 10 bases between the two ends. The CDR3 sequence is 14 residues long. Germline-derived CDR1 and CDR2 are LGHNT and FRNRAP. The CDR3 region is CASGFRGWNEKLFF. The CDR3 nucleotides read TGTGCTAGTGGTTTTCGTGGCTGGAATGAAAAACTGTTTTTT. Drawing the rest from reference TRBV12-5 and TRBJ1-4, the complete variable domain is DARVTQTPRHKVTEMGQEVTMRCQPILGHNTVFWYRQTMMQGLELLAYFRNRAPLDDSGMPKDRFSAEMPDATLATLKIQPSEPRDSAVYFCASGFRGWNEKLFFGSGTQLSVL.

The V and J genes are TRBV5-5 and TRBJ1-2, with D perhaps matching TRBD1 (5 bases). CDR3 length: 14 amino acids. V shed 1 base and J shed 2 bases, with 9 bases lying between them. Germline lookup yields CDR1 SGHKS and CDR2 YYEKEE (reference sequence). CDR3 sequence reads: CASSLTGLNYGYTF. DNA for the CDR3: TGTGCCAGCAGCTTGACAGGATTAAACTATGGCTACACCTTC.

The V and J genes are TRBV28 and TRBJ1-5; 9 positions agree with TRBD1. J was trimmed by 6 bases and V by 2 bases; bases with no gene match: 5. Germline V CDR1 and CDR2: MDHEN, SYDVKM. The length of the CDR3 is 15 residues. This chain's CDR3 is CASSLEQGAIQPQHF. The CDR3 DNA reads TGTGCCAGCAGTTTAGAACAGGGGGCGATTCAGCCCCAGCATTTT.

The chain joins TRBV4-2 to TRBJ2-1; 10 positions match TRBD2. With 2 bases clipped from V and 3 bases from J, the junction kept 4 bases outside the gene matches. Germline CDR1 is LGHNA and CDR2 is YNFKEQ. This CDR3 is built from 16 residues. For the CDR3, the DNA is TGTGCCAGCAGCCAACCAGGACTAGCGGACTACAATGAGCAGTTCTTC. The encoded protein is CASSQPGLADYNEQFF.

The V and J genes are TRBV7-2 and TRBJ2-1; D gene unclear. There are 12 residues in the CDR3. Looked up from germline, CDR1 is SGHTA and CDR2 is FQGNSA. Trimming left V 2 bases short and J 4 bases short, with 3 bases between. The CDR3 region has the DNA TGTGCCAGCAGCTTAAAATACAATGAGCAGTTCTTC. Its protein is CASSLKYNEQFF.

The chain recombines TRBV3-1 (or the pseudogene TRBV3-2) with TRBJ1-1; the D is unclear. This CDR3 comprises 12 residues. Germline CDR1 is LGHDT and CDR2 is YNNKEL (reference sequence). Trimming cost V 4 bases and J 2 bases, with 5 bases left between them. CDR3 region: CASSPGNTEAFF. CDR3 in DNA: TGTGCCAGCAGCCCGGGCAACACTGAAGCTTTCTTT.

This chain links TRBV6-5 with TRBJ1-2, with D hard to call. The V gene's germline CDR1 is MNHEY and CDR2 SVGAGI. CDR3 size: 11 residues. V dropped 6 bases and J dropped 4 bases, with 6 bases sitting between them. Written as DNA, the CDR3 is TGTGCCAGCAGAATGTTCTATGGCTACACCTTC. Translated: CASRMFYGYTF.

A single count supports this clone. The chain employs TRBV9 and TRBJ2-7; 11 nucleotides line up with TRBD1. Germline V lookup: CDR1 SGDLS, CDR2 YYNGEE. The length of the CDR3 is 15 residues. With V trimmed by 3 bases and J by 5 bases, 7 bases remained unmatched. The CDR3 protein is CASSAGGTGGNEQYF. The CDR3 DNA reads as TGTGCCAGCAGCGCTGGGGGGACAGGGGGGAACGAGCAGTACTTC.

This clone was detected only a few times. The gene calls are TRBV5-1 and TRBJ2-7, with 8 bases lining up with TRBD1. The V segment lost 1 base and the J segment 5 bases; nucleotides outside the gene matches: 5. Germline loops: CDR1 SGHRS, CDR2 YFSETQ. This CDR3 spans 14 amino acids. CDR3 region: CASSLLQGADEQYF. The CDR3 bases are TGCGCCAGCAGCTTGTTGCAGGGGGCAGACGAGCAGTACTTC. The full variable domain, its missing parts supplied by reference TRBV5-1 and TRBJ2-7, is KAGVTQTPRYLIKTRGQQVTLSCSPISGHRSVSWYQQTPGQGLQFLFEYFSETQRNKGNFPGRFSGRQFSNSRSEMNVSTLELGDSALYLCASSLLQGADEQYFGPGTRLTVT.

This chain uses TRBV10-1 with TRBJ2-1; a possible D gene is TRBD2 (6 bases). The CDR3 contains 13 residues. V was pared by 8 bases and J by 7 bases, with 15 bases between. CDR1 and CDR2 (germline): WNHNN, SYGVQD (reference sequence). The CDR3 DNA sequence: TGCGCCAGCTCAGGACTACTGGGGAATGAGCAGTTCTTC. Encoded protein: CASSGLLGNEQFF.

This sequence joins TRBV28 and TRBJ2-7; D may match TRBD1 or TRBD2 (5 bases each). In germline, CDR1 is MDHEN, CDR2 SYDVKM. V was clipped by 7 bases and J by 2 bases, with 12 bases between them. The CDR3 contains 13 residues. The CDR3 DNA reads TGTGCCAGCAATGAGGGGAACGCCTACGAGCAGTACTTC. Protein product: CASNEGNAYEQYF.

This chain uses TRBV5-1 with TRBJ2-3; 7 nucleotides line up with TRBD1. Germline V gives CDR1 SGHRS, CDR2 YFSETQ. CDR3 length: 14 residues. V lost 3 bases, J lost 2 bases, and 3 bases stayed unmatched. The CDR3 here is CASSSGQYTDTQYF. The DNA of the CDR3 is TGCGCCAGCAGCTCGGGACAGTACACAGATACGCAGTATTTT. Full variable domain (remainder filled in from reference TRBV5-1 and TRBJ2-3): KAGVTQTPRYLIKTRGQQVTLSCSPISGHRSVSWYQQTPGQGLQFLFEYFSETQRNKGNFPGRFSGRQFSNSRSEMNVSTLELGDSALYLCASSSGQYTDTQYFGPGTRLTVL.